This TCR beta chain was documented in a study of blood T cell repertoires in COVID-19 (dated by TCRdb to the early 2020s). Looking at the study overall: The collaborator samples originated in the United States, Italy and Spain and spanned the acute and convalescent phases of COVID-19. The prospective study material was composed of cDNA or gDNA derived from T cells, B-cell-depleted T cells, or PBMCs. Deeply sampled blood TCRbeta repertoires from subjects exposed to, actively infected with, or recovered from COVID-19 were included in the dataset. The repertoires were made available in a free public database intended to serve as a resource for research on the immune response to SARS-CoV-2. Samples came from the ongoing ImmuneRACE study (first 160 participants) plus 1,254 subjects from 6 global collaborators. Nearly every sample came with metadata listing a de-identified subject ID, COVID-19 status, age in years and sex. HLA class I and class II types, where available, came from metadata supplied by the sample provider rather than from assay-based typing. Study-wide findings and limitations: Clinical and demographic metadata were provided uncurated, with the amount varying by source and participant.

In regard to this clone: The clone's antigen remains unknown. The input lacks base qualities; no much larger clone sits a single base away.

The CDR3 has 14 amino acids, counting the end cysteine and phenylalanine. CDR3 DNA only is kept here, 42 bases in frame from base 1. Taken from the germline V gene, the CDR1 and CDR2 loops are KGHSH and LQKENI. The germline ends are 13 bases apart after V is trimmed by 6 bases and J by 2 bases. The immunoSEQ Assay, a bias-controlled multiplex PCR, was used to amplify TCRbeta CDR3 regions from genomic DNA. In the source study's methods: The number of nucleated cells in each sample was estimated from the amplification of reference gene primers within the assay. To quantify the absolute abundance of each unique TCRbeta CDR3 rearrangement, sequence reads were collapsed and filtered. For each sample, productive Simpson clonality was calculated as the square root of Simpson's diversity index over productive rearrangements. TCRdb carries this immuneACCESS record with in-frame sequences only. Its versions omit some clonotypes, under half of them owing to an unresolved V gene in the studies checked, with the rest unexplained. V and J calls and clone size are given by that table; D and trimming were obtained from the DNA. The table for this sample lists approximately 30,000 clones; 80% to 90% of them were counted only once. The ten largest clonotypes hold roughly 26% of the sample.

Collaborating institutions collected whole blood in K2EDTA tubes following their own protocols. For TCRbeta analysis, collaborators shipped samples in one of three forms: frozen whole blood, isolated PBMCs, or DNA extracted from either of those sample types. Sequencing was carried out using peripheral blood. This clonotype originated in a human donor in a cohort sampled during active COVID-19. The chain uses TRBV18 and TRBJ1-2, with the D gene call left open. This receptor has the CDR3 CASSPELANYGYTF. The bases are TGTGCCAGCTCCCCGGAGCTAGCAAACTATGGCTACACCTTC.